This TCR beta chain emerged from a study of blood T cell repertoires in COVID-19. Study-level information: COVID-19 samples collected from the United States, Italy and Spain covered acute and convalescent phases. Sample material is recorded as cDNA or gDNA derived from T cells, B-cell-depleted T cells, or PBMCs.

The V end lost 9 bases, the J end lost 3 bases, and 13 bases lay between the germline ends. The CDR3 sequence is 13 residues long. Germline values: CDR1 MDHEN, CDR2 SYDVKM. This table comes from immunoSEQ multiplex PCR, and its TCRdb copy is limited to in-frame clones, with some not included. Among 110,000 or so clones, around 88% were seen once, and the ten largest hold 19%. The sample consisted of peripheral blood. The chain couples TRBV28 to TRBJ2-3; no clear D. This sequence originates from a human donor with acute or convalescent COVID-19. The donor label of this sample is uncertain. CDR3 bases: TGTGCCAGTCGCGTGGGCACTACAGATACGCAGTATTTT. Its translation: CASRVGTTDTQYF.